These T cell receptor beta chains were read from a single sample in a study of graft-versus-host responses after intestinal transplantation. Only in-frame clones appear in the TCRdb table, and some are missing; sequencing was by immunoSEQ multiplex PCR. The sample consists of around 89,000 clones, 85% to 95% of them appearing once. Antigens of these TCRs are unknown. The source material was unstimulated CD8+ T cells sorted from spleen or lymph node cells, sampled before transplant. Receptors originate from a human donor who was the organ donor for an intestinal transplant. Both conserved end residues are trimmed from each CDR3. The order of the fields is V gene, D gene, CDR3 protein. The D gene is left open where the match is weak.

TRBV19	TRBD2	ATTSGGAFNEQF
TRBV29-1	TRBD1	SVAEWAGQAQETQY
TRBV27	TRBD1	ASSFGTGPTYEQY
TRBV5-5	NA	ASSSTGPTEAF
TRBV4-1	NA	ASSPGRWDEQF
TRBV27	NA	ASSPGQLMSSYNEQF
TRBV9	TRBD2	ASSVEVAGCSYNEQF
TRBV5-1	NA	ASSLAADWNYGYT
TRBV4-3	TRBD1	ASSPQGGNQPQH
TRBV25-1	NA	ASSEFAGPGEKLF
TRBV5-5	TRBD1	ASSLVSGGLGYT
TRBV27	TRBD2	ASSTSGLSNEQF
TRBV4-1	NA	ASSQDLRAYGYT
TRBV4-1	TRBD2	ASSQETGGSTDTQY
TRBV7-6	TRBD2	ASSFDSGGLYEQY
TRBV4-1	NA	ASSHGGSYEQY
TRBV28	NA	ASRYRVDYEQY
TRBV4-3	TRBD2	ASSQEASGGAYNEQF
TRBV7-9	NA	ASSSGQSETQY
TRBV30	NA	AWSSGEGTEAF